The next 20 T cell receptor beta chains were all read from a single sample in a study of blood T cells in healthy people across ages. A second about 6 to 12 cycle PCR used barcoded and J-beta primers. From the 5' RACE reads, TCRdb called clonotypes with MiXCR, one entry per CDR3 protein. There are 650,000 to 800,000 distinct CDR3 sequences in the sample; over 40% occur only once, and approximately 13% lies in the top ten. The sequenced sample consisted of blood. These receptors were taken from a woman of 80 years or more in good health.

This clonotype was picked up many times. This chain uses TRBV30 with TRBJ2-6; tentative D call: TRBD1 (5 bases). This CDR3 region has 16 residues. Trimming took 0 bases from V and 3 from J, leaving 12 bases between them. Germline V gene sequence: CDR1 GTSNPN, CDR2 SVGIG (reference sequence). The CDR3 protein is CAWSVRGADGANVLTF. For the CDR3, the DNA is TGTGCCTGGAGTGTAAGGGGTGCGGATGGGGCCAACGTCCTGACTTTC.

V is TRBV20-1 and J is TRBJ1-1, with D unresolved. The germline V gene encodes CDR1 DFQATT and CDR2 SNEGSKA (reference sequence). This CDR3 has 14 amino acids. Deletions cut 3 bases from V and 2 bases from J, with 13 bases between. The CDR3 nucleotides are TGCAGTGCTAGGTTTGCGGGTATAAACACTGAAGCTTTCTTT. As protein: CSARFAGINTEAFF.

Concerning this clonotype: Given a much more abundant clone one base away, this may be a read error. The CDR3 DNA reads TGCGCCAGCAGCCCAGGACTCGCCCAATACGAGCAGTACTTC. Its translation: CASSPGLAQYEQYF. The V call is TRBV5-1, the J call TRBJ2-4; a possible D gene is TRBD2 (5 bases). The DNA end favors TRBJ2-7, so the J call may be wrong. In germline, CDR1 is SGHRS, CDR2 YFSETQ. The CDR3 extends over 14 amino acids.

Many counts were recorded for this clonotype. J is TRBJ1-5 and V is TRBV5-5; maybe TRBD1 (5 bases). The CDR3 runs 14 residues. CDR1 and CDR2 from the germline V gene are SGHKS and YYEKEE (reference sequence). Trimming left V 4 bases short and J 3 bases short, with 11 bases between. As DNA, the CDR3 is TGTGCCAGCAGCATCACAGGTACCAATCAGCCCCAGCATTTT. Its protein product is CASSITGTNQPQHF.

J is TRBJ2-1 and V is TRBV20-1, with D perhaps being TRBD1 or TRBD2 (6 bases each). Trimming cost V 4 bases and J 7 bases, with 14 bases left between them. This CDR3 spans 13 amino acids. Germline loops: CDR1 DFQATT, CDR2 SNEGSKA (reference sequence). This chain's CDR3 is CSANDQGRNEQFF. The CDR3 nucleotides read TGCAGTGCTAATGACCAGGGGAGGAATGAGCAGTTCTTC.

V usage is TRBV12-3 or TRBV12-4 and J usage is TRBJ2-2; a weak D match, TRBD2 (6 bases). V lost 6 bases and J lost 2, with 16 bases in between. The CDR3 is 16 residues long. The CDR3 DNA follows: TGTGCCAGCAGGCCGACCGGGAGCCACAACACCGGGGAGCTGTTTTTT. Translating it yields CASRPTGSHNTGELFF.

The rearrangement joins TRBV20-1 to TRBJ2-7, with 9 bases that match TRBD1. V gave up 3 bases and J gave up 6 bases; unmatched junction bases: 6. The CDR3 consists of 13 residues. From germline, CDR1 is DFQATT and CDR2 SNEGSKA (reference sequence). The CDR3 region is CSASKDRGGEQYF. DNA for the CDR3: TGCAGTGCTAGCAAGGACAGGGGAGGCGAGCAGTACTTC.

This clonotype has just a few counts. V is TRBV18 and J is TRBJ2-3; the D is unclear. Germline V lookup: CDR1 KGHSH, CDR2 LQKENI. The CDR3 contains 14 residues. V dropped 2 bases and J dropped 4 bases, with 10 bases sitting between them. The chain's CDR3 is CASSPGRVADTQYF. CDR3 nucleotides: TGTGCCAGCTCACCAGGACGGGTGGCAGATACGCAGTATTTT.

The rearrangement uses TRBV28 and TRBJ2-1; 8 nucleotides align to TRBD2. Germline CDR1 and CDR2: MDHEN and SYDVKM. V was clipped by 5 bases and J by 3 bases; unmatched bases: 12. The CDR3 spans 17 residues. Here the CDR3 reads CASSPLGLARFYNEQFF. CDR3 sequence (DNA): TGTGCCAGCAGTCCACTAGGACTAGCCCGCTTCTACAATGAGCAGTTCTTC.

This chain uses TRBV6-1 with TRBJ2-7; D might be TRBD1 (6 bases). The CDR3 is made up of 14 amino acids. Germline CDR1 MNHNS, CDR2 SASEGT. The germline V and J ends were trimmed by 8 bases and 6 bases, with 20 bases remaining between them. The CDR3 sequence is CASRLLSGQTEQYF. The CDR3 region has the DNA TGTGCCAGCCGTTTATTGTCTGGACAGACCGAGCAGTACTTC.

The chain recombines TRBV10-3 with TRBJ1-4; 8 bases fit TRBD1. J was trimmed by 7 bases and V by 10 bases; bases with no gene match: 8. There are 13 residues in the CDR3. From germline, CDR1 is ENHRY and CDR2 SYGVKD. The DNA of the CDR3 is TGTGCCACCCTACAGGGGGAAGGTGAAAAACTGTTTTTT. This encodes CATLQGEGEKLFF.

This sequence joins TRBV13 and TRBJ1-4; 10 bases align to TRBD1. Germline loops: CDR1 PRHDT, CDR2 FYEKMQ (reference sequence). V dropped 4 bases and J dropped 5; count of bases not matched to a gene: 10. The CDR3 runs to 17 residues. As DNA, the CDR3 is TGTGCCAGCAGCTCGACAGGGGGCGCGACCGACAATGAAAAACTGTTTTTT. Its translation is CASSSTGGATDNEKLFF.

The genes are TRBV6-6 and TRBJ2-5, with 7 bases identical to TRBD2. The J segment lost 2 bases and the V segment lost 4 bases, leaving 13 bases of the junction unmatched. There are 17 residues in the CDR3. Germline V CDR1 and CDR2: MNHNY, SVGAGI (reference sequence). The CDR3 protein is CASSFRVRDYQQETQYF. CDR3 nucleotides: TGTGCCAGCAGTTTCAGGGTCAGGGACTATCAACAAGAGACCCAGTACTTC.

The V and J genes are TRBV24-1 and TRBJ2-3, with D perhaps matching TRBD2 (5 bases). In germline, CDR1 is KGHDR, CDR2 SFDVKD. The CDR3 sequence is 15 residues long. Trimming removed 7 bases from V and 0 bases from J, with 13 bases in between. The CDR3 spells CATSQGSASTDTQYF. The CDR3 DNA reads TGTGCCACCAGCCAAGGGAGCGCAAGCACAGATACGCAGTATTTT.

Of note for this clonotype: A junction boundary mismatches the germline segment, possibly from a read error. Here the CDR3 DNA reads TGTGCCGGCAGTTCCGGGACAGGGGTCTACGAGCAGTACTTC. Translating gives CAGSSGTGVYEQYF. V usage is TRBV28 and J usage is TRBJ2-7; TRBD1 agrees at 10 bases. Germline CDR1 MDHEN, CDR2 SYDVKM. The CDR3 consists of 14 residues.

This chain connects TRBV5-1 to TRBJ2-1; possibly TRBD1 for D (5 bases). The V and J ends lost 1 base and 0 bases respectively, with 11 bases between them. Germline assignment: CDR1 SGHRS and CDR2 YFSETQ. The CDR3 covers 16 residues. CDR3 coding DNA: TGCGCCAGCAGCTTGCAACAGGACCTCTCCTACAATGAGCAGTTCTTC. It specifies CASSLQQDLSYNEQFF.

This clonotype occurred many times. This chain connects TRBV6-5 to TRBJ2-1; tentatively, D is TRBD2 (6 bases). This CDR3 region has 13 residues. Germline-derived CDR1 and CDR2 are MNHEY and SVGAGI. Trimming stripped 3 bases from V and 10 bases from J, with 13 bases between. For the CDR3, the DNA is TGTGCCAGCAGTTATCCTAGCGCTGGAGAGCAGTTCTTC. Protein: CASSYPSAGEQFF.

V is TRBV28 and J is TRBJ1-5, with TRBD1 identical over 10 bases. V shed 5 bases and J 6 bases; nucleotides not matched to a gene: 7. Looked up from germline, CDR1 is MDHEN and CDR2 is SYDVKM. This CDR3 has 15 residues. The CDR3, as DNA: TGTGCCAGCAGTCTGGGGACAGGGGAGAGTCAGCCCCAGCATTTT. The encoded protein is CASSLGTGESQPQHF.

In nucleotides, the CDR3 is TGTGCCAGCAGTGGACTAGAGACGGAGACCCAGTACTTC. Protein: CASSGLETETQYF. The chain uses TRBV2 and TRBJ2-5; D might be TRBD2 (6 bases). The length of the CDR3 is 13 residues. The V end lost 4 bases, the J end lost 5 bases, and 11 bases lay between the germline ends. Germline V lookup: CDR1 SNHLY, CDR2 FYNNEI.

This clonotype was detected many times. The chain couples TRBV20-1 to TRBJ2-7, with unresolved D. The length of the CDR3 is 14 residues. Germline loops: CDR1 DFQATT, CDR2 SNEGSKA (reference sequence). V lost 0 bases and J 6 bases, leaving 15 bases between the germline ends. CDR3 region: CSARDRASPGEQYF. The DNA for the CDR3 is TGCAGTGCTAGAGATAGAGCATCCCCCGGCGAGCAGTACTTC.